The 19 T cell receptor beta chains below were found in one sample sequenced in a study of Graves' ophthalmopathy and Graves' hyperthyroidism. Transcripts of RNA were the source for amplifying TCR beta CDR3 regions. An initial RT-PCR round employing HTBI primers preceded a second-round multiplex PCR. TCRdb redid the calling of the multiplex PCR reads with MiXCR, one entry per CDR3 protein. This table has around 600,000 distinct CDR3 sequences, under 50% appearing once. Sequenced input: peripheral blood. The receptors come from an adult man with Graves' ophthalmopathy.

The table lists this clonotype with many counts. The chain combines TRBV4-3 with TRBJ1-5; D not resolved. Germline CDR1 and CDR2: LGHNA and YSLEER. The CDR3 covers 16 residues. Trimming cost V 0 bases and J 1 base, with 10 bases left between them. CDR3 coding DNA: TGCGCCAGCAGCCAAGATCTACGGTTAAGCAATCAGCCCCAGCATTTT. This codes for CASSQDLRLSNQPQHF.

In its sample, this clonotype was seen many times. This sequence joins TRBV19 and TRBJ1-1; D is perhaps TRBD1 (5 bases). CDR3 size: 14 residues. V was shortened by 7 bases and J by 4 bases, with 16 bases between the two germline ends. The V gene's germline CDR1 is LNHDA and CDR2 SQIVND (reference sequence). The CDR3 DNA sequence: TGTGCCAGTACCTCCCTCCAGGGATCCACTGAAGCTTTCTTT. As protein: CASTSLQGSTEAFF.

This clonotype appeared a few times. V is TRBV20-1 and J is TRBJ1-6, with D unresolved. Germline CDR1 is DFQATT and CDR2 is SNEGSKA (reference sequence). Trimming removed 2 bases at V and 0 bases at J, with 14 bases between. The CDR3 consists of 17 residues. CDR3 amino acids: CSARNKGRGSYNSPLHF. CDR3 in DNA: TGCAGTGCTAGAAACAAGGGTCGGGGCTCCTATAATTCACCCCTCCACTTT.

V and J are TRBV7-3 and TRBJ2-7; a possible D gene is TRBD2 (6 bases). This CDR3 is 17 amino acids long. Deletions cut 3 bases from V and 0 bases from J, with 18 bases between. Looked up from germline, CDR1 is SGHTA and CDR2 is FQGTGA. In nucleotides, the CDR3 is TGTGCCAGCAGCTTTAGAATTCAGCGGGCGAGCTCCTACGAGCAGTACTTC. Its translation: CASSFRIQRASSYEQYF.

The gene calls are TRBV12-3 or TRBV12-4 and TRBJ1-2; D not certain. This CDR3 region has 10 residues. V was cut by 11 bases and J by 2 bases, with 6 bases left in between. The CDR3 loop reads CAGRNYGYTF. CDR3 DNA: TGTGCCGGCCGGAACTATGGCTACACCTTC.

For the CDR3, the DNA is TGTGCCAGCAGCGGACAGGGGGCGCGGGATGAAAAACTGTTTTTT. It codes for CASSGQGARDEKLFF. J is TRBJ1-4 and V is TRBV7-9; 11 bases are shared with TRBD1. Germline V CDR1 and CDR2: SEHNR, FQNEAQ (reference sequence). J was trimmed by 6 bases and V by 5 bases; bases with no gene match: 5. The CDR3 runs to 15 residues. Using reference TRBV7-9 and TRBJ1-4 for the parts outside the CDR3, the full variable domain is DTGVSQNPRHKITKRGQNVTFRCDPISEHNRLYWYRQTLGQGPEFLTYFQNEAQLEKSRLLSDRFSAERPKGSFSTLEIQRTEQGDSAMYLCASSGQGARDEKLFFGSGTQLSVL.

As concerns this clonotype: At one of its ends the junction is not consistent with the germline gene, which may arise from a read error. The chain has TRBV10-3 and TRBJ2-5; 10 bases fit TRBD2. Germline V gene lookup returns CDR1 ENHRY and CDR2 SYGVKD. This CDR3 is 15 amino acids long. The CDR3 coding sequence is TGTGCCAGCAGTAAGATAGCGGGGGGTCAAGAGACCCAGTACTTC. Translating gives CASSKIAGGQETQYF.

DNA for the CDR3: TGTGCCAGCAGTGATGAGACCCAGTACTATGGCTACACCTTC. Amino acid sequence: CASSDETQYYGYTF. V is TRBV25-1 and J is TRBJ1-2; no clear D. The CDR3 extends over 14 amino acids. V was clipped by 3 bases and J by 3 bases, with 11 bases between them. Germline CDR1 and CDR2: MGHDK and SYGVNS.

The CDR3 spells CASSLEQGSTEAFF. The CDR3, as DNA: TGTGCCAGCAGTCTCGAACAGGGGTCGACTGAAGCTTTCTTT. The rearrangement joins TRBV27 to TRBJ1-1, with 7 positions matching TRBD1. Germline-derived CDR1 and CDR2 are MNHEY and SMNVEV (reference sequence). The CDR3 sequence is 14 residues long. V shed 5 bases, J shed 5 bases, and the junction held 8 bases outside the gene matches.

Worth noting for this clonotype: Since a much larger clone is just one base distant, this may be a read error. V is TRBV2 and J is TRBJ1-4, with D unclear. Trimming pared 5 bases from V and 7 bases from J, leaving 17 bases between. Germline lookup yields CDR1 SNHLY and CDR2 FYNNEI. The CDR3 totals 15 residues. CDR3 sequence (DNA): TGTGCCAGCAGTTTAAGACGGAGAAAAGGTGAAAAACTGTTTTTT. Translated: CASSLRRRKGEKLFF. Using reference TRBV2 and TRBJ1-4 for the parts outside the CDR3, the full variable domain is EPEVTQTPSHQVTQMGQEVILRCVPISNHLYFYWYRQILGQKVEFLVSFYNNEISEKSEIFDDQFSVERPDGSNFTLKIRSTKLEDSAMYFCASSLRRRKGEKLFFGSGTQLSVL.

This clonotype was found many times. The CDR3 sequence: CASSLRVLEETQYF. In DNA, the CDR3 is TGTGCCAGCAGCCTACGGGTGTTGGAGGAGACCCAGTACTTC. This chain links TRBV7-8 with TRBJ2-5; D ambiguous. The CDR3 runs 14 residues. Germline loops: CDR1 SGHVS, CDR2 FQNEAQ. The V and J ends lost 5 bases and 5 bases respectively, with 15 bases between them.

The chain recombines TRBV7-2 with TRBJ2-5; D possibly corresponds to TRBD2 (6 bases). The V and J ends lost 4 bases and 5 bases respectively, with 20 bases between them. The germline gives CDR1 SGHTA, CDR2 FQGNSA. The CDR3 runs to 16 residues. CDR3 coding DNA: TGTGCCAGCAGCTCAACCGGGACCGCACGGGAGGAGACCCAGTACTTC. It codes for CASSSTGTAREETQYF.

This clonotype occurred many times. The chain recombines TRBV10-3 with TRBJ1-2; D remains ambiguous. V was clipped by 3 bases and J by 1 base, with 18 bases between them. CDR3 length: 17 residues. CDR1 ENHRY and CDR2 SYGVKD come from the germline V gene. The CDR3 nucleotides are TGTGCCATCAGTGATCGACGGACTCTATCTCATAACTATGGCTACACCTTC. It translates to CAISDRRTLSHNYGYTF.

For this clonotype: It may be a read error: a sequence one base away is much more abundant. The CDR3 coding sequence is TGCGCCAGCAGCTTGGGATATGGGGAGACCCAGTACTTC. This codes for CASSLGYGETQYF. The chain employs TRBV5-1 and TRBJ2-5, with D unclear. Germline lookup yields CDR1 SGHRS and CDR2 YFSETQ. This CDR3 has 13 residues. V lost 0 bases to trimming and J lost 5 bases, with 8 bases between them.

The gene calls are TRBV25-1 and TRBJ1-2; the D gene is possibly TRBD1 (5 bases). Looked up from germline, CDR1 is MGHDK and CDR2 is SYGVNS. Trimming stripped 8 bases from V and 2 bases from J, with 12 bases between. The CDR3 sequence is 13 residues long. CDR3 region: CASFVEGNYGYTF. For the CDR3, the DNA is TGTGCCAGCTTCGTTGAGGGGAACTATGGCTACACCTTC.

This clonotype has at least ten counts. V and J are TRBV12-3 or TRBV12-4 and TRBJ1-5; D gene unclear. This CDR3 has 14 residues. V gave up 1 base and J gave up 6 bases, with 10 bases separating them. CDR3 coding DNA: TGTGCCAGCAGTTTAGAAGGGCAGAGTCAGCCCCAGCATTTT. Protein product: CASSLEGQSQPQHF.

V is TRBV7-8 and J is TRBJ2-5; 8 bases map to TRBD2. Germline CDR1 SGHVS, CDR2 FQNEAQ. CDR3 length equals 15 residues. V dropped 5 bases and J dropped 5; count of bases not matched to a gene: 10. The CDR3 DNA sequence: TGTGCCAGCAGCACCCGGACTAGCATTTGGGAGACCCAGTACTTC. As protein: CASSTRTSIWETQYF.

This clonotype showed up many times. V and J are TRBV10-2 and TRBJ2-5, with D perhaps TRBD2 (7 bases). The germline CDR1 and CDR2 sequences are WSHSY and SAAADI. V lost 5 bases to trimming and J lost 3 bases, with 16 bases between them. The CDR3 totals 15 residues. In DNA form, the CDR3 reads TGCGCCAGCAGTAATCCGGGGGCGGGGGAAGAGACCCAGTACTTC. Amino acids: CASSNPGAGEETQYF.

This clonotype was counted between two and nine times. The chain links TRBV29-1 to TRBJ1-2; TRBD1 matches 7 bases. V lost 3 bases to trimming and J lost 4 bases; unmatched junction nucleotides: 5. Germline values: CDR1 SQVTM, CDR2 ANQGSEA. The CDR3 is 13 residues long. The CDR3 DNA reads as TGCAGCGTTGAGCGGGGACAGACCTATGGCTACACCTTC. As protein: CSVERGQTYGYTF.